This is a list of T cell receptor beta chains from one sample in a study of blood T cell repertoires in COVID-19. Method: immunoSEQ multiplex PCR; TCRdb's copy keeps in-frame clones and lacks some. The sample lists a few hundred thousand clones, 85% occurring once. The sample taken for sequencing was peripheral blood. Every receptor here comes from a human donor in a cohort sampled during active COVID-19. The conserved cysteine and the conserved F or W are not part of the CDR3 here.

TRBV6-5	TRBJ1-3	13	ASRKGDLSGNTIY
TRBV5-4	TRBJ2-7	13	ASSLVGPFSYEQY
TRBV2	TRBJ1-2	13	ASRGAGTGYYGYT
TRBV7-9	TRBJ2-3	12	ASSPQGSPDTQY
TRBV5-8	TRBJ2-7	11	ASRPPGGERQY
TRBV5-5	TRBJ2-1	13	ASIPGPLAGNEQF
TRBV7-2	TRBJ2-4	11	ASSAREENIQY
TRBV30	TRBJ1-4	12	AREAGQGLGKLF
TRBV4-1	TRBJ2-7	15	ASSPSSGGAFSYEQY
TRBV5-1	TRBJ2-3	12	ASSHQGGTDTQY
TRBV7-3	TRBJ1-1	11	ASSFLRNTEAF
TRBV7-9	TRBJ2-7	12	ASSRLGQHYEQY
TRBV25-1	TRBJ1-6	13	ASSEVRGDNSPLH
TRBV6-5	TRBJ1-4	12	ATSRAGYNEKLF
TRBV6-5	TRBJ1-2	11	ASRLQVNYGYT
TRBV2	TRBJ1-1	11	ASSRQANTEAF
TRBV9	TRBJ2-1	13	ASSVGSQGGNEQF
TRBV3-1/TRBV3-2	TRBJ1-2	14	ASSQGWGQGIYGYT
TRBV3-1/TRBV3-2	TRBJ2-1	10	ASSHGLNEQF
TRBV18	TRBJ2-7	13	ASSLNRGLIYEQY
TRBV4-1	TRBJ2-7	15	ASSHGTSGGVIYEQY
TRBV10-1	TRBJ1-6	12	ASSDGGTVFPLH
TRBV6-5	TRBJ2-2	11	ASSYADSGELF
TRBV9	TRBJ2-3	14	ASSVEAGGREDTQY
TRBV15	TRBJ2-3	12	ATSSGGGTDTQY
TRBV15	TRBJ2-2	13	ATSTRTGDTGELF
TRBV6-5	TRBJ2-7	10	ASRGAIYEQY
TRBV18	TRBJ1-3	14	ASSPAINLSGNTIY
TRBV5-4	TRBJ2-1	14	ASSPGVPSSYNEQF
TRBV15	TRBJ1-1	13	ATSRSKGMSTEAF
TRBV2	TRBJ2-4	11	ASSGLAKNIQY
TRBV5-1	TRBJ1-2	11	ASRTGEASGYT